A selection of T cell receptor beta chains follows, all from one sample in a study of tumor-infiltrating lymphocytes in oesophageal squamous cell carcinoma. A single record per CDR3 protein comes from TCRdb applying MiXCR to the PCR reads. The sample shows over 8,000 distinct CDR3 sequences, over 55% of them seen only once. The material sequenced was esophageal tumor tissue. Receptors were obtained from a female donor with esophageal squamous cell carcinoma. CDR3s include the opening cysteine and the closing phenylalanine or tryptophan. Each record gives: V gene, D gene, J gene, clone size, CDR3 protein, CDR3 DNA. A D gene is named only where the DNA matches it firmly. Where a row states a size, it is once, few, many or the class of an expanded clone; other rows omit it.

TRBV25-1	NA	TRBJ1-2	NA	CASSDRGGLRGYTF	TGTGCCAGCAGTGATAGGGGAGGTTTGCGAGGCTACACCTTC
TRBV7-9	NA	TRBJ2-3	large	CASSFNGGDTQYF	TGTGCCAGCAGCTTTAACGGTGGGGATACGCAGTATTTT
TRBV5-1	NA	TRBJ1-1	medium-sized	CASSLGPVGQLEEAFF	TGCGCCAGCAGCTTGGGGCCAGTCGGGCAACTAGAAGAAGCTTTCTTT
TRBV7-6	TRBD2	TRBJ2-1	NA	CASSPIAGGHNEQFF	TGTGCCAGCAGCCCTATAGCGGGAGGCCACAATGAGCAGTTCTTC
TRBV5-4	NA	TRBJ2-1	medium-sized	CASSLAGRFAYNEQFF	TGTGCCAGCAGCTTGGCCGGACGGTTTGCTTACAATGAGCAGTTCTTC
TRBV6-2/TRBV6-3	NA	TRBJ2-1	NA	CASSYAGSETQFF	TGTGCCAGCAGTTACGCGGGATCGGAGACCCAGTTCTTC
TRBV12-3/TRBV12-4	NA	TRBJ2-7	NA	CASSFGRGLSYEQYF	TGTGCCAGCAGTTTCGGGCGGGGGCTCTCCTACGAGCAGTACTTC
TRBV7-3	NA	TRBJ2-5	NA	CASSQGGGKETQYF	TGTGCCAGCAGCCAGGGAGGGGGAAAAGAGACCCAGTACTTC
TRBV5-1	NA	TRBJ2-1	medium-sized	CASSLQGRQNEQFF	TGCGCCAGCAGCTTGCAGGGGAGGCAAAATGAGCAGTTCTTC
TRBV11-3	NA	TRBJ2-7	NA	CASSLAPGLEVHEQYF	TGTGCCAGCAGCTTAGCCCCCGGACTGGAAGTCCACGAGCAGTACTTC
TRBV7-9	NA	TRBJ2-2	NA	CASSSDSVITGELFF	TGTGCCAGCAGCTCAGACTCGGTGATCACCGGGGAGCTGTTTTTT
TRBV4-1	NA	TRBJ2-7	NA	CASSQRDGESYEQYF	TGTGCCAGCAGCCAAAGGGATGGGGAATCCTACGAGCAGTACTTC
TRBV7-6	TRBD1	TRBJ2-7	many	CASSQGQGREQYF	TGTGCCAGCAGCCAAGGACAGGGGCGCGAGCAGTACTTC
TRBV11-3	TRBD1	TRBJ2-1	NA	CASSPRQGREQFF	TGTGCCAGCAGCCCCAGACAGGGAAGGGAGCAGTTCTTC
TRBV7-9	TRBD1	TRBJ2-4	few	CASSSPATGFGIQYF	TGTGCCAGCAGCTCCCCCGCGACAGGGTTCGGCATTCAGTACTTC
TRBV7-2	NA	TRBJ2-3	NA	CASRITDTQYF	TGTGCCAGCAGGATTACAGATACGCAGTATTTT
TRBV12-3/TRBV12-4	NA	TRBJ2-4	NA	CASSLAGGPLNEQYF	TGTGCCAGCAGTTTAGCGGGGGGGCCACTTAATGAGCAGTACTTC
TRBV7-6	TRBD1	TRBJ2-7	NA	CASSRDRGLASYEQYF	TGTGCCAGCAGCCGTGACAGGGGCTTAGCCTCCTACGAGCAGTACTTC
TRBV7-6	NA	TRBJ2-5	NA	CASSLAQWTGGSEQYF	TGTGCCAGCAGCTTAGCTCAATGGACCGGGGGCAGTGAGCAGTACTTC
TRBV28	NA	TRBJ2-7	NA	CASSSWTSNDEQYF	TGTGCCAGCAGTTCCTGGACCAGCAACGACGAGCAGTACTTC
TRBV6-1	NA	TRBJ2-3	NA	CASMSLGTTDTQYF	TGTGCCAGCATGAGTCTAGGGACCACAGATACGCAGTATTTT
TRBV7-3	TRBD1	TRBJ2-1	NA	CASSLSPLTGLREQFF	TGTGCCAGCAGCTTATCCCCCTTGACAGGGCTTCGGGAGCAGTTCTTC
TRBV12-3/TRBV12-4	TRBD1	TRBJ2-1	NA	CASSIGQGHYNEQFF	TGTGCCAGCAGTATTGGACAGGGGCACTACAATGAGCAGTTCTTC
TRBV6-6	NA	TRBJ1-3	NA	CASSYMGGSGNTIYF	TGTGCCAGCAGTTACATGGGGGGATCCGGAAACACCATATATTTT
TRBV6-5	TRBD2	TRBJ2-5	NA	CASMASGQETQYF	TGTGCCAGCATGGCTAGCGGCCAAGAGACCCAGTACTTC
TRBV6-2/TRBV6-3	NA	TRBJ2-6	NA	CASSYDSSGANVLTF	TGTGCCAGCAGTTACGACAGCTCTGGGGCCAACGTCCTGACTTTC
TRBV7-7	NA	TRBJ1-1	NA	CASSLGFGTEAFF	TGTGCTAGCAGCTTAGGATTTGGGACGGAAGCTTTCTTT
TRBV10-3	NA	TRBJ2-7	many	CAISEVLRAGEQYF	TGTGCCATCAGTGAGGTTTTGAGGGCAGGCGAGCAGTACTTC